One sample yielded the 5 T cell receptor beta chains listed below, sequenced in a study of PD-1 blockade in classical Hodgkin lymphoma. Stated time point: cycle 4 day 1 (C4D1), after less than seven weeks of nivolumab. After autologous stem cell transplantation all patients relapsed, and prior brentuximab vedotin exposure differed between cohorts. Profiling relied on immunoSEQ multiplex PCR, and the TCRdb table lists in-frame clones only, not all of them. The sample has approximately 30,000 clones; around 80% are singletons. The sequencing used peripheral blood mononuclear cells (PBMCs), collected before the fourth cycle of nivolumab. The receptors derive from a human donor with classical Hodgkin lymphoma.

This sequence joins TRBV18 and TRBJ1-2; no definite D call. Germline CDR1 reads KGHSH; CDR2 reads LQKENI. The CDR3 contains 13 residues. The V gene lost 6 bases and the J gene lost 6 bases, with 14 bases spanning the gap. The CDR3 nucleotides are TGTGCCAGCTCCCTCAAGGAGAGAGATGGCTACACCTTC. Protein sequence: CASSLKERDGYTF.

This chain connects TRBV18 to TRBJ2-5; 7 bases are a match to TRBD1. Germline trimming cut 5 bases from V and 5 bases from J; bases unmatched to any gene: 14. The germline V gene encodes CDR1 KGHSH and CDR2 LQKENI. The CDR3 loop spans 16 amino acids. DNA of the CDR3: TGTGCCAGCTCATCCGGACAGGCTCGCCGAGTGGAGACCCAGTACTTC. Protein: CASSSGQARRVETQYF.

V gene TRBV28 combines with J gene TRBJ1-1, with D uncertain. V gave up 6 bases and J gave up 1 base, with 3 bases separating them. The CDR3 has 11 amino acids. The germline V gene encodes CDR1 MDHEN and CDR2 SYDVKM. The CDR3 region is CASRTNTEAFF. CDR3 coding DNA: TGTGCCAGCAGGACGAACACTGAAGCTTTCTTT.

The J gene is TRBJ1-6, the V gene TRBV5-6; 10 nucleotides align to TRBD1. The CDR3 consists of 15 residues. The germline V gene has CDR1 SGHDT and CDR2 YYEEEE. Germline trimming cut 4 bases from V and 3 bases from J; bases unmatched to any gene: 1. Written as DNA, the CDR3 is TGTGCCAGCAGCAGGGACAGGGGCTATAATTCACCCCTCCACTTT. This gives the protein CASSRDRGYNSPLHF. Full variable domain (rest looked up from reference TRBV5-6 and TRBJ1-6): DAGVTQSPTHLIKTRGQQVTLRCSPKSGHDTVSWYQQALGQGPQFIFQYYEEEERQRGNFPDRFSGHQFPNYSSELNVNALLLGDSALYLCASSRDRGYNSPLHFGNGTRLTVT.

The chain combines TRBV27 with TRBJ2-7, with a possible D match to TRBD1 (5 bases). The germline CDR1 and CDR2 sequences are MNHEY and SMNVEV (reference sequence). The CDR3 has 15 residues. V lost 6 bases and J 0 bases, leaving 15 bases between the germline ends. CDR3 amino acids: CASSYTTALSYEQYF. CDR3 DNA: TGTGCCAGCAGCTACACGACAGCTCTCTCCTACGAGCAGTACTTC.